This entry concerns a single T cell receptor (beta chain). Its antigen is currently unknown. This specimen belongs to a study of T-cell memory formation after mild COVID-19. On the study more broadly: The study found TCR clusters largely donor specific.

Study-level results: A balance of CD4 and CD8 characterized clones contracting day 15 to 85, whereas later expanders leaned CD4+.

TCRalpha and TCRbeta libraries used 5'RACE with constant-segment primers and UMIs. One entry per CDR3 protein results from TCRdb running MiXCR on the 5' RACE reads. Among over 14,000 distinct CDR3 sequences, roughly 19% were seen once, and the ten largest hold over 45%. V gave up 5 bases and J gave up 4 bases, with 11 bases separating them. This CDR3 is built from 13 residues. Material for sequencing was PBMCs or a T cell subset sorted from them (not recorded which). The sequence derives from an adult woman who had mild COVID-19 (a few samples of this study predate the infection). Cell type and time point are not known. The chain combines TRBV12-3 or TRBV12-4 with TRBJ1-1, with no clear D. CDR3 in DNA: TGTGCCAGCAGTGTTATTCTTGTCACTGAAGCTTTCTTT. Amino acid sequence: CASSVILVTEAFF.